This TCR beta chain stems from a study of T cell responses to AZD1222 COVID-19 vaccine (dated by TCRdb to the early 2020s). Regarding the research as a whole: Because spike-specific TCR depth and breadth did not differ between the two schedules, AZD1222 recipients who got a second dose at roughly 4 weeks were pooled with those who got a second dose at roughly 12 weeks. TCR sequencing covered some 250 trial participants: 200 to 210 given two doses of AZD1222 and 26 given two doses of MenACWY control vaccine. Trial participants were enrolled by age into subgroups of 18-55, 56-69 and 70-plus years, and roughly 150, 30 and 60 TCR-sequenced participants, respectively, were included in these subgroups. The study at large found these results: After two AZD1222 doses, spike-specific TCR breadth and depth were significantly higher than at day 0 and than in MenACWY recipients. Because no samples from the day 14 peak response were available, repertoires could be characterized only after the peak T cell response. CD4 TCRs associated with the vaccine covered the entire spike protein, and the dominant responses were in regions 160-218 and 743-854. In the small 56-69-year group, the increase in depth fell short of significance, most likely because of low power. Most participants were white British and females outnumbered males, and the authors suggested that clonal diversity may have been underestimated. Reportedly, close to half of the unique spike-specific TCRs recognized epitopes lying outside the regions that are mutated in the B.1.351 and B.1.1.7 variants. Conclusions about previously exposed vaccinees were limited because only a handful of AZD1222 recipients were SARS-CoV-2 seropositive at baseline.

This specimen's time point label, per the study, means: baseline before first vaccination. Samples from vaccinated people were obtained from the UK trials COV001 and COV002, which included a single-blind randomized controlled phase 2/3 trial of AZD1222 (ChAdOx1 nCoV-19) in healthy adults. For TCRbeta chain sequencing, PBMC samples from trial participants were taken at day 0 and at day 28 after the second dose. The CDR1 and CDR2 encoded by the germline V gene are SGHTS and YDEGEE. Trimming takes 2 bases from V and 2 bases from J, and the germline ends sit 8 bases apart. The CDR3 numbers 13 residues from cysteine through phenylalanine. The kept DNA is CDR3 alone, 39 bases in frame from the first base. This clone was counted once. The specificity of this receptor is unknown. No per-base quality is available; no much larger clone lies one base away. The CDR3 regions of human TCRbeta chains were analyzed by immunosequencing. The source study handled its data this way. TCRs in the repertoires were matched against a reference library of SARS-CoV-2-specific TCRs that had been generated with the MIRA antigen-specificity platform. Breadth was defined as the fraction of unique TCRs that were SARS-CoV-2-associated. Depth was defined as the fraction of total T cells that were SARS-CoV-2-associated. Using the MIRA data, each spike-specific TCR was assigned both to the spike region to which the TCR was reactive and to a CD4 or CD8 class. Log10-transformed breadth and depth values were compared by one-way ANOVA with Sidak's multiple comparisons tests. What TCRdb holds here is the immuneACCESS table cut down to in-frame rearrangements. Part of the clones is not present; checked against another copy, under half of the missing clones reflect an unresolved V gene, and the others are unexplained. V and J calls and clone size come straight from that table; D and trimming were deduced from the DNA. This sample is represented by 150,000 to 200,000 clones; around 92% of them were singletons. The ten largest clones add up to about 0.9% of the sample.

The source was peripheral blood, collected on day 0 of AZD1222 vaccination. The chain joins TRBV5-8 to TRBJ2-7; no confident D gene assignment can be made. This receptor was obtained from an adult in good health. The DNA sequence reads TGTGCCAGCAGCTTCTGGTCCACCTACGAGCAGTACTTC. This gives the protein CASSFWSTYEQYF. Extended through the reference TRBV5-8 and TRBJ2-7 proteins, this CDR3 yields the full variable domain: EAGVTQSPTHLIKTRGQQATLRCSPISGHTSVYWYQQALGLGLQFLLWYDEGEERNRGNFPPRFSGRQFPNYSSELNVNALELEDSALYLCASSFWSTYEQYFGPGTRLTVT.